This T cell receptor beta chain derives from a study of OX40 agonist ivuxolimab in advanced cancers. The method was immunoSEQ multiplex PCR; TCRdb's version includes in-frame clones alone and lacks a portion of them. This sample has about 50,000 clones; about 88% occur once, and the top ten carry about 0.68%. This TCR came from an adult with an advanced solid tumor such as melanoma, head and neck, liver or kidney cancer. The specimen comprised CD4+ or CD8+ T cells sorted from blood, sampled in a trial of the OX40 agonist ivuxolimab.

The CDR3 protein is CASSTGGRETQYF. The CDR3 DNA reads as TGCGCCAGCAGCACAGGGGGCCGTGAGACCCAGTACTTC. This chain links TRBV5-1 with TRBJ2-5; the match to TRBD1 covers 9 bases. V shed 4 bases and J 5 bases; nucleotides not matched to a gene: 3. Germline V gene lookup returns CDR1 SGHRS and CDR2 YFSETQ. The CDR3 is 13 amino acids.